This TCR beta chain originates from a study of cytomegalovirus exposure and HLA in healthy donors. Study-wide context: One earlier analysis, a look at some 180 million T cells, found almost 120 million unique TCR beta sequences.

The PCR made use of 60 Vbeta and 13 Jbeta primers. Assay: immunoSEQ multiplex PCR; the TCRdb copy retains only in-frame clones and omits some. The repertoire holds roughly 190,000 clones, around 77% seen once, with about 2% in the top ten. CDR1 is MGHDK and CDR2 is SYGVNS in the germline V gene. The CDR3 runs to 13 residues. Trimming shortened V by 4 bases and J by 6 bases, and 12 bases separated the two germline ends. A note on this clone: Antigen: not known.

General study findings and limits: A later analysis appeared to link common viral pathogens to several of the most significant clusters.

Sequenced input: PBMCs. This chain uses TRBV25-1 with TRBJ1-2; D ambiguous. This clonotype originated in a woman aged 25 to 39 in good health and CMV-seropositive. CDR3 sequence reads: CASSVRETDGYTF. CDR3 sequence (DNA): TGTGCCAGCAGTGTACGGGAGACTGATGGCTACACCTTC.